This is a list of T cell receptor beta chains from one sample in a study of T cells after posttransplantation cyclophosphamide. Measured with immunoSEQ multiplex PCR; TCRdb has only the in-frame clones, and not every one. The sample holds several thousand clones, 89% seen once. Sequencing was done on a sample of memory CD4+ T cells sorted from PBMCs. The receptor source for this set is a woman aged 55-69 years in good health, CMV-negative, and a related stem cell transplant donor. Both conserved end residues are part of each CDR3. D genes are given only for firm matches. Expanded clones get a size class; other rows say once, few or many, or leave the size out.

v_gene	abundance	len	d_gene	j_gene	CDR3aa	CDR3nt
TRBV7-3	.	13	.	TRBJ1-1	CASSLGANTEAFF	TGTGCCAGCAGCTTAGGGGCGAACACTGAAGCTTTCTTT
TRBV7-3	.	13	.	TRBJ2-2	CASSGGSSGELFF	TGTGCCAGCAGCGGGGGGTCGTCGGGGGAGCTGTTTTTT
TRBV5-1	.	15	.	TRBJ1-2	CASSLALGAGYGYTF	TGCGCCAGCAGCTTGGCTCTAGGGGCTGGCTATGGCTACACCTTC
TRBV7-9	.	16	.	TRBJ1-6	CASSITESSYNSPLHF	TGTGCCAGCAGTATAACAGAGAGCTCCTATAATTCACCCCTCCACTTT
TRBV6-6	.	15	.	TRBJ1-5	CASSKEQQGNQPQHF	TGTGCCAGCAGCAAAGAACAACAGGGAAATCAGCCCCAGCATTTT
TRBV4-2	.	14	TRBD2	TRBJ2-1	CASSYTGLDNEQFF	TGTGCCAGCAGCTACACCGGACTAGACAATGAGCAGTTCTTC
TRBV7-9	.	15	.	TRBJ1-1	CASSLWGGQTTEAFF	TGTGCCAGCAGCTTATGGGGAGGGCAGACCACTGAAGCTTTCTTT
TRBV15	.	15	TRBD2	TRBJ2-3	CATSFAGGVTDTQYF	TGTGCCACCTCCTTTGCCGGGGGGGTCACAGATACGCAGTATTTT
TRBV18	.	13	.	TRBJ1-2	CASSPDNNYGYTF	TGTGCCAGCTCACCAGACAACAACTATGGCTACACCTTC
TRBV5-8	.	16	TRBD1	TRBJ2-7	CASSTDRGWDTGEQYF	TGTGCCAGCAGCACTGACAGGGGGTGGGATACGGGCGAGCAGTACTTC
TRBV10-3	.	13	.	TRBJ1-5	CAISGEELQPQHF	TGTGCCATCAGTGGGGAGGAACTTCAGCCCCAGCATTTT
TRBV7-9	once	13	.	TRBJ1-2	CASTRGIYYGYTF	TGTGCCAGCACCAGGGGTATCTACTATGGCTACACCTTC
TRBV28	.	18	TRBD1	TRBJ1-5	CASSLPRDRLDSNQPQHF	TGTGCCAGCAGTTTACCCCGGGACAGGTTAGATAGCAATCAGCCCCAGCATTTT
TRBV11-3	few	15	.	TRBJ1-3	CASSLDGGSGNTIYF	TGTGCCAGCAGCTTAGATGGCGGCTCTGGAAACACCATATATTTT
TRBV6-1	.	13	TRBD1	TRBJ1-5	CASKTGGNQPQHF	TGTGCCAGCAAAACAGGGGGGAATCAGCCCCAGCATTTT
TRBV28	.	13	TRBD1	TRBJ1-5	CASSRGQFQPQHF	TGTGCCAGCAGCCGGGGACAGTTTCAGCCCCAGCATTTT
TRBV7-6	.	16	TRBD1	TRBJ2-3	CASSPDRVASTDTQYF	TGTGCCAGCAGCCCAGACAGGGTGGCTAGCACAGATACGCAGTATTTT
TRBV11-2	.	13	TRBD1	TRBJ2-5	CASSPGQLLTQYF	TGTGCCAGCAGCCCGGGACAGCTCCTGACCCAGTACTTC
TRBV7-2	.	16	TRBD2	TRBJ2-1	CASSKHSGTSNSGQFF	TGTGCCAGCAGCAAGCACAGCGGGACCTCAAACTCGGGGCAGTTCTTC
TRBV9	.	14	.	TRBJ1-5	CASSVGGYRQPQHF	TGTGCCAGCAGCGTCGGAGGGTACCGTCAGCCCCAGCATTTT
TRBV9	.	18	TRBD2	TRBJ2-5	CASSPRGASGSGRETQYF	TGTGCCAGCAGCCCCCGAGGAGCTAGCGGGAGCGGTCGGGAGACCCAGTACTTC
TRBV27	.	17	TRBD1	TRBJ1-1	CASSLAGVIQGYSEAFF	TGTGCCAGCAGTTTAGCAGGGGTGATACAGGGGTACTCTGAAGCTTTCTTT
TRBV1	.	13	.	TRBJ1-4	CTNPTRRHEKLFF	TGCACCAATCCGACTCGCCGACATGAAAAACTGTTTTTT
TRBV6-5	.	15	.	TRBJ2-1	CASSWGLGVKGEQFF	TGTGCCAGCAGTTGGGGGCTAGGAGTAAAGGGTGAGCAGTTCTTC
TRBV28	.	15	TRBD1	TRBJ2-3	CASSPRGQGTDTQYF	TGTGCCAGCAGTCCGAGGGGACAGGGTACAGATACGCAGTATTTT
TRBV11-1	.	15	TRBD2	TRBJ2-7	CASSLGTSWRDEQYF	TGTGCCAGCAGCTTAGGGACTAGTTGGAGGGACGAGCAGTACTTC
TRBV2	few	13	TRBD1	TRBJ1-6	CASRDRVLSPLHF	TGTGCCAGCAGAGACAGGGTTTTATCACCCCTCCACTTT
TRBV25-1	.	15	.	TRBJ1-3	CASSRQGISGNTIYF	TGTGCCAGCAGTAGGCAGGGAATTTCTGGAAACACCATATATTTT
TRBV5-4	.	15	.	TRBJ2-1	CASSVVGGAYNEQFF	TGTGCCAGCAGCGTGGTTGGCGGTGCCTACAATGAGCAGTTCTTC
TRBV27	once	17	TRBD1	TRBJ2-3	CASSSSRTGGSANTQYF	TGTGCCAGCAGTTCCTCACGGACAGGGGGCAGTGCGAATACGCAGTATTTT
TRBV9	.	20	TRBD1	TRBJ1-5	CASRRTAGTAGGFSNQPQHF	TGTGCCAGCAGACGTACCGCGGGGACGGCAGGGGGCTTTAGCAATCAGCCCCAGCATTTT
TRBV27	once	15	TRBD2	TRBJ2-5	CASSLTQERGGTQYF	TGTGCCAGCAGTTTAACCCAAGAGCGGGGGGGGACCCAGTACTTC
TRBV5-1	.	15	.	TRBJ2-5	CASSLAAETLETQYF	TGCGCCAGCAGCTTGGCAGCGGAGACCTTGGAGACCCAGTACTTC